Listed below are T cell receptor beta chains from one sample, sequenced in a study of shared clonotypes between healthy human individuals. Produced via immunoSEQ multiplex PCR; TCRdb's table is partial and in-frame only. The table lists 2 million to 2.5 million clones, 85% to 95% of them singletons. The sample taken for sequencing was naive CD8+ T cells sorted from blood. These receptors came from a man younger than 35 in good health. The CDR3 runs from the conserved cysteine through the conserved F or W. A D gene is named only where the DNA matches it firmly. Some rows mark clone size as missing; the rest say once, few, many or name a class of expanded clone.

v_call	clone_size	d_call	j_call	cdr3_aa	cdr3_nt
TRBV2	.	.	TRBJ2-7	CASSETGSYYEQYF	TGTGCCAGCAGTGAAACAGGATCCTACTACGAGCAGTACTTC
TRBV11-2	.	.	TRBJ1-1	CASSQLGRGGPEAFF	TGTGCCAGCAGTCAACTGGGCCGAGGGGGGCCTGAAGCTTTCTTT
TRBV19	.	TRBD1	TRBJ2-1	CASTEPGQGVYNEQFF	TGTGCCAGTACCGAACCGGGACAGGGGGTCTACAATGAGCAGTTCTTC
TRBV5-1	.	.	TRBJ1-1	CASSLVVNTEAFF	TGCGCCAGCAGCTTGGTTGTGAACACTGAAGCTTTCTTT
TRBV27	few	.	TRBJ1-5	CASRLREGIGPQHF	TGTGCCAGCAGGCTCCGGGAGGGAATAGGGCCCCAGCATTTT
TRBV4-1	.	TRBD1	TRBJ2-5	CASSQVLTGGETQYF	TGCGCCAGCAGCCAAGTGCTGACAGGGGGAGAGACCCAGTACTTC
TRBV7-8	.	TRBD2	TRBJ2-1	CASSLAGLGRGLYNEQFF	TGTGCCAGCAGCTTAGCGGGACTAGGAAGGGGACTATACAATGAGCAGTTCTTC
TRBV19	.	.	TRBJ2-1	CASSIGLSGYNEQFF	TGTGCCAGTAGTATAGGCCTCAGTGGGTACAATGAGCAGTTCTTC
TRBV5-6	.	.	TRBJ2-7	CASSTGISYEQYF	TGTGCCAGCAGCACCGGGATCTCCTACGAGCAGTACTTC
TRBV5-6	.	.	TRBJ1-1	CASSRGMNTEAFF	TGTGCCAGCAGCAGGGGGATGAACACTGAAGCTTTCTTT
TRBV27	.	.	TRBJ2-3	CASSGLMGQYF	TGTGCCAGCAGTGGACTTATGGGGCAGTATTTT